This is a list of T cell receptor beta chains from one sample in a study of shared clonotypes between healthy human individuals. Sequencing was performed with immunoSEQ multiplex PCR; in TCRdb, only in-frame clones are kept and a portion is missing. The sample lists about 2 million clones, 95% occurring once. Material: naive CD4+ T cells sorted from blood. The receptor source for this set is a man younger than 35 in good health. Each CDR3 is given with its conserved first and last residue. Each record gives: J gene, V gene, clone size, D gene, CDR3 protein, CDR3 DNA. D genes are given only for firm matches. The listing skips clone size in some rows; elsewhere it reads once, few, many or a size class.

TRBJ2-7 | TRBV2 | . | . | CASKRAGLSYEQYF | TGTGCCAGCAAGAGGGCGGGGCTAAGCTACGAGCAGTACTTC
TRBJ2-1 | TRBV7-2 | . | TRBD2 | CASSLTYLLAGASNEQFF | TGTGCCAGCAGCTTAACTTACTTATTGGCGGGAGCGAGTAATGAGCAGTTCTTC
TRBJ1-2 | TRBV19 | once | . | CASSPLGTGRTSGYTF | TGTGCCAGTAGTCCTCTGGGTACAGGGCGGACGAGTGGCTACACCTTC
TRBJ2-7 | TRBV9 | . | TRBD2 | CASSIQGLAGVREQYF | TGTGCCAGCAGCATTCAAGGACTAGCGGGAGTCCGGGAGCAGTACTTC
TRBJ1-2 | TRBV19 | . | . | CASSRDRNYGYTF | TGTGCCAGTAGCCGGGATCGCAACTATGGCTACACCTTC
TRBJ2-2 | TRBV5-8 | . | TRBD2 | CASSLGLAGVTGELFF | TGTGCCAGCAGCTTGGGGCTAGCGGGAGTGACCGGGGAGCTGTTTTTT
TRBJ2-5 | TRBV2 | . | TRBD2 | CASSERRGGGRQETQYF | TGTGCCAGCAGTGAAAGACGTGGCGGGGGACGCCAAGAGACCCAGTACTTC
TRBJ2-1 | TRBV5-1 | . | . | CASSTGTYYNEQFF | TGCGCCAGCAGTACCGGGACGTACTACAATGAGCAGTTCTTC
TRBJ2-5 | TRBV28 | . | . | CASSGWDVETQYF | TGTGCCAGCAGTGGGTGGGACGTTGAGACCCAGTACTTC
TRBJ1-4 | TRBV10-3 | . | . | CAISGGDNEKLFF | TGTGCCATCAGTGGCGGGGATAATGAAAAACTGTTTTTT
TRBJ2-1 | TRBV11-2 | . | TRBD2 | CASRQAGANEQFF | TGTGCCAGCCGACAAGCGGGAGCCAATGAGCAGTTCTTC
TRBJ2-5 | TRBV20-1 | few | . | CSARGGETQYF | TGCAGTGCTAGGGGGGGAGAGACCCAGTACTTC
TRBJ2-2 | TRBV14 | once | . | CASSPVSSGELFF | TGTGCCAGCAGCCCCGTTAGTAGCGGGGAGCTGTTTTTT
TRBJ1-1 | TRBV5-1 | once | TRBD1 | CASSPRRDRGTNTEAFF | TGCGCCAGCAGCCCCCGTAGGGACAGGGGGACTAACACTGAAGCTTTCTTT
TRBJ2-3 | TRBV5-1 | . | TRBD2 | CASSEQGLAGDTDTQYF | TGCGCCAGCAGCGAACAAGGACTAGCGGGCGACACAGATACGCAGTATTTT
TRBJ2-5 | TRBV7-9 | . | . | CASSFDTSIETQYF | TGTGCCAGCAGCTTTGATACTAGCATAGAGACCCAGTACTTC
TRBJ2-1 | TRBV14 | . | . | CASSQDRGVWRESSYNEQFF | TGTGCCAGCAGCCAAGATCGAGGGGTATGGCGGGAAAGCTCCTACAATGAGCAGTTCTTC
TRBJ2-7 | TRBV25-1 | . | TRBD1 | CASSRATGSYEQYF | TGTGCCAGCAGTAGAGCGACAGGGAGCTACGAGCAGTACTTC
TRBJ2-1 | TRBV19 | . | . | CASSTTGDNNEQFF | TGTGCCAGTAGTACAACAGGAGATAATAATGAGCAGTTCTTC
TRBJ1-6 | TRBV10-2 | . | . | CASTRERSSYNSPLHF | TGCGCCAGCACCAGGGAGAGGTCCTCCTATAATTCACCCCTCCACTTT
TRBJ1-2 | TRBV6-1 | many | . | CASSEIRYGYTF | TGTGCCAGCAGTGAAATTAGGTATGGCTACACCTTC
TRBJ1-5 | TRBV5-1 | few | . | CASSNEGRGQPQHF | TGCGCCAGCAGCAACGAAGGGAGAGGTCAGCCCCAGCATTTT
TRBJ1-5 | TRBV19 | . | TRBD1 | CASSATGSNQPQHF | TGTGCCAGTAGTGCGACAGGGAGCAATCAGCCCCAGCATTTT
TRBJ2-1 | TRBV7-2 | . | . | CASSHSEPYNEQFF | TGTGCCAGCAGCCACTCCGAACCGTACAATGAGCAGTTCTTC
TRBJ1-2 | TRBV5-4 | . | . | CASTGAPYGYTF | TGTGCCAGCACCGGGGCCCCCTATGGCTACACCTTC
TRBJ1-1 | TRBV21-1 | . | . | CASIKSRGHTEAFF | TGTGCCAGCATTAAAAGTCGGGGGCACACTGAAGCTTTCTTT
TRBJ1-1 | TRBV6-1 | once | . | CASKPATSLNTEAFF | TGTGCCAGCAAACCCGCGACCAGCCTGAACACTGAAGCTTTCTTT
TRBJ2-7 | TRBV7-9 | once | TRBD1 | CASRPRNRDSSTF | TGTGCCAGCAGGCCAAGGAACCGGGACAGCAGTACTTTC
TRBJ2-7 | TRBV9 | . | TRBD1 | CASSATGQGNYEQYF | TGTGCCAGCAGCGCCACGGGACAGGGGAATTACGAGCAGTACTTC
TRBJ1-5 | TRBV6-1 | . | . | CASSEVGIQPQHF | TGTGCCAGCAGTGAAGTCGGTATTCAGCCCCAGCATTTT
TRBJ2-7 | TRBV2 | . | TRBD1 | CASRTGTGAYEQYF | TGTGCCAGCAGAACCGGGACAGGGGCCTACGAGCAGTACTTC
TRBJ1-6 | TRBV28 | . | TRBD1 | CASTASPGGRSPLHF | TGTGCCAGCACCGCCTCCCCAGGGGGTCGTTCACCCCTCCACTTT
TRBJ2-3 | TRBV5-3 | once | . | CARPHRLGKTTDTQYF | TGTGCCAGACCGCATCGACTGGGCAAGACCACAGATACGCAGTATTTT
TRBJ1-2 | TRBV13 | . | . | CASSLGGSNYGYTF | TGTGCCAGCAGCTTAGGGGGGTCTAACTATGGCTACACCTTC
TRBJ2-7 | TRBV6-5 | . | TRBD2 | CASSRTSGRFEQYF | TGTGCCAGCAGCCGGACTAGCGGGAGGTTCGAGCAGTACTTC
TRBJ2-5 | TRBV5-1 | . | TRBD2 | CASSPGLAGVQYQETQYF | TGCGCCAGCAGCCCTGGACTAGCGGGGGTCCAGTACCAAGAGACCCAGTACTTC
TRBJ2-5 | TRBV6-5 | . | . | CASSYFQTDQETQYF | TGTGCCAGCAGTTACTTCCAGACAGACCAAGAGACCCAGTACTTC
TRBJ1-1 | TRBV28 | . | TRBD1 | CASSRDRGWAEAFF | TGTGCCAGCAGTCGGGACAGGGGTTGGGCTGAAGCTTTCTTT
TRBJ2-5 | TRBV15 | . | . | CATSRGGPETQYF | TGTGCCACCAGCAGAGGGGGTCCGGAGACCCAGTACTTC
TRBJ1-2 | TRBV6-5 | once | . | CASSYGPNYGYTF | TGTGCCAGCAGTTATGGGCCGAACTATGGCTACACCTTC
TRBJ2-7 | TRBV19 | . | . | CASRPAIAPSYEQYF | TGTGCCAGTAGACCGGCTATAGCGCCTTCCTACGAGCAGTACTTC
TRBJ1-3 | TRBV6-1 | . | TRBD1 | CASGTGGSSGNTIYF | TGTGCCAGCGGGACAGGGGGAAGTTCTGGAAACACCATATATTTT
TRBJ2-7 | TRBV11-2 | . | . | CASSLRGRGGYEQYF | TGTGCCAGCAGCCTACGGGGCAGGGGGGGCTACGAGCAGTACTTC
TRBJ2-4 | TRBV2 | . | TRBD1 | CASSMTGGAGVVAKNIQYF | TGTGCCAGCAGTATGACAGGGGGCGCGGGGGTAGTCGCCAAAAACATTCAGTACTTC
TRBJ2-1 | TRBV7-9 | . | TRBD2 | CASSPRPRTISGRNNEQFF | TGTGCCAGCAGCCCACGCCCGAGAACAATTAGCGGGAGGAACAATGAGCAGTTCTTC